A selection of T cell receptor beta chains follows, all from one sample in a study of shared clonotypes between healthy human individuals. Generated by immunoSEQ multiplex PCR, the TCRdb table keeps only in-frame clones and is missing some. Among 800,000 to 1,200,000 clones listed, about 80% were seen once. The sequenced sample was memory CD4+ T cells from PBMCs. These receptor sequences come from a young man in good health. Some clones in this sample may be carry-over from other donors' samples. CDR3s include the opening cysteine and the closing phenylalanine or tryptophan. Fields, in order: clone size, V gene, J gene, D gene, CDR3 DNA, CDR3 protein. D genes are given only for firm matches. Size values are once, few and many counts, or a class for expanded clones, and some rows have none.

size: NA
V: TRBV19
J: TRBJ1-4
D: NA
DNA: TGTGCCAGTCATCCACAGGGATCTGGCGAAAAACTGTTTTTT
CDR3: CASHPQGSGEKLFF

size: NA
V: TRBV19
J: TRBJ2-7
D: TRBD2
DNA: TGTGCCAGTAGTATAGATGCCAGCGGGAGAGCCTACGAGCAGTACTTC
CDR3: CASSIDASGRAYEQYF

size: few
V: TRBV29-1
J: TRBJ2-5
D: TRBD1
DNA: TGCAGCGTCCGGGACAGGGGGCCTTGGGAGACCCAGTACTTC
CDR3: CSVRDRGPWETQYF

size: NA
V: TRBV7-2
J: TRBJ2-1
D: TRBD2
DNA: TGTGCCAGCACCCCCCCGGGACTAGCTAGGGATGAGCAGTTCTTC
CDR3: CASTPPGLARDEQFF

size: few
V: TRBV2
J: TRBJ1-1
D: NA
DNA: TGTGCCAGCAGTGAATCCGGGGTGACAAGAGTGAACACTGAAGCTTTCTTT
CDR3: CASSESGVTRVNTEAFF

size: NA
V: TRBV4-1
J: TRBJ2-7
D: NA
DNA: TGCGCCAGCAGCCAAAGTCCCCTCTCCTACGAGCAGTACTTC
CDR3: CASSQSPLSYEQYF

size: NA
V: TRBV28
J: TRBJ2-1
D: TRBD1
DNA: TGTGCCAGCAGTTTACTCCGGGACAGGGACCGCAATGAGCAGTTCTTC
CDR3: CASSLLRDRDRNEQFF

size: NA
V: TRBV14
J: TRBJ1-1
D: TRBD1
DNA: TGTGCCAGCAGCCAAGGGACAGGGTCTGAAGCTTTCTTT
CDR3: CASSQGTGSEAFF

size: NA
V: TRBV7-3
J: TRBJ2-5
D: NA
DNA: TGTGCCAGCAGCGGGGTGTTGGGTGGACGGGAGACCCAGTACTTC
CDR3: CASSGVLGGRETQYF

size: NA
V: TRBV7-3
J: TRBJ2-7
D: TRBD2
DNA: TGTGCCAGCAGCTTAAACCCCGGACTAGCGGGAGTTGAGCAGTACTTC
CDR3: CASSLNPGLAGVEQYF

size: NA
V: TRBV18
J: TRBJ2-7
D: NA
DNA: TGTGCCAGCTCATCCGGACCGATTTACGAGCAGTACTTC
CDR3: CASSSGPIYEQYF

size: once
V: TRBV14
J: TRBJ1-1
D: NA
DNA: TGTGCCAGCAGCAGAAGACAGAACACTGAAGCTTTCTTT
CDR3: CASSRRQNTEAFF

size: NA
V: TRBV19
J: TRBJ1-1
D: NA
DNA: TGTGCCAGTAGTATCATACCGAACACTGAAGCTTTCTTT
CDR3: CASSIIPNTEAFF

size: NA
V: TRBV27
J: TRBJ1-2
D: TRBD1
DNA: TGTGCCAGCAGTTTCGTGACAGGGGGCGTCTATGGCTACACCTTC
CDR3: CASSFVTGGVYGYTF

size: few
V: TRBV29-1
J: TRBJ1-1
D: TRBD1
DNA: TGCAGCGTTGAGGGACAGGGATTCGCTGAAGCTTTCTTT
CDR3: CSVEGQGFAEAFF

size: NA
V: TRBV7-2
J: TRBJ1-1
D: NA
DNA: TGTGCCAGCAGCTACCAAGGGGTGAACACTGAAGCTTTCTTT
CDR3: CASSYQGVNTEAFF

size: NA
V: TRBV27
J: TRBJ1-1
D: NA
DNA: TGTGCCAGCAGTTTAGGGGGGACTTACACTGAAGCTTTCTTT
CDR3: CASSLGGTYTEAFF

size: NA
V: TRBV9
J: TRBJ2-5
D: TRBD2
DNA: TGTGCCAGCAGCGCTGATGCGGGAGGGCGGCGAGGAGAGACCCAGTACTTC
CDR3: CASSADAGGRRGETQYF

size: NA
V: TRBV7-2
J: TRBJ1-2
D: TRBD1
DNA: TGTGCCAGCAGCTTCGGGGGACAGGGAGGAAATGGCTACACCTTC
CDR3: CASSFGGQGGNGYTF

size: NA
V: TRBV18
J: TRBJ2-7
D: NA
DNA: TGTGCCAGCTCGTCCTTGGGCTACGAGCAGTACTTC
CDR3: CASSSLGYEQYF

size: NA
V: TRBV19
J: TRBJ2-1
D: NA
DNA: TGTGCCAGTAGTGTACAGAACAATGAGCAGTTCTTC
CDR3: CASSVQNNEQFF

size: NA
V: TRBV9
J: TRBJ1-3
D: TRBD1
DNA: TGTGCCAGCAGCCCACAGGGGGTCACTGGAAACACCATATATTTT
CDR3: CASSPQGVTGNTIYF

size: NA
V: TRBV5-5
J: TRBJ2-7
D: NA
DNA: TGTGCCAGCAGCCTGGGACCGCGCTACGAGCAGTACTTC
CDR3: CASSLGPRYEQYF

size: NA
V: TRBV9
J: TRBJ2-1
D: NA
DNA: TGTGCCAGCAGCGTAGGGCAGGGCAATGAGCAGTTCTTC
CDR3: CASSVGQGNEQFF

size: few
V: TRBV4-1
J: TRBJ1-5
D: NA
DNA: TGCGCCAGCAGCCAAGATGGTACGGATTTTCAGCCCCAGCATTTT
CDR3: CASSQDGTDFQPQHF

size: NA
V: TRBV9
J: TRBJ2-1
D: TRBD1
DNA: TGTGCCAGCAGCGCACAGGGGGCCGCTGAGCAGTTCTTC
CDR3: CASSAQGAAEQFF

size: NA
V: TRBV29-1
J: TRBJ2-1
D: NA
DNA: TGCAGCGTTGATTCGCCTACCGTCTACAATGAGCAGTTCTTC
CDR3: CSVDSPTVYNEQFF

size: few
V: TRBV4-1
J: TRBJ1-2
D: NA
DNA: TGCGCCAGCAGCAGGCCGGACAGCTTCTATGGCTACACCTTC
CDR3: CASSRPDSFYGYTF

size: NA
V: TRBV5-4
J: TRBJ2-5
D: TRBD2
DNA: TGTGCCAGCAGCTTAAGGACTAGCGGACAAGAGACCCAGTACTTC
CDR3: CASSLRTSGQETQYF

size: NA
V: TRBV28
J: TRBJ2-5
D: TRBD2
DNA: TGTGCCAGCAGATCGGGGGGGGAGACCCAGTACTTC
CDR3: CASRSGGETQYF

size: NA
V: TRBV4-1
J: TRBJ2-1
D: TRBD2
DNA: TGCGCCAGCAGCCAAGATAATGGAGCGGGAGCGTCCTACAATGAGCAGTTCTTC
CDR3: CASSQDNGAGASYNEQFF

size: NA
V: TRBV11-3
J: TRBJ2-7
D: NA
DNA: TGTGCCAGCAGCTTGGACGGCGAGCAGTACTTC
CDR3: CASSLDGEQYF

size: NA
V: TRBV6-5
J: TRBJ1-2
D: NA
DNA: TGTGCCAGCAGGGGGGGGAACTATGGCTACACCTTC
CDR3: CASRGGNYGYTF

size: NA
V: TRBV7-2
J: TRBJ2-7
D: NA
DNA: TGTGCCAGCAGCTTAGCGGCTACTAGCAGACCCGCCTACGAGCAGTACTTC
CDR3: CASSLAATSRPAYEQYF

size: NA
V: TRBV6-1
J: TRBJ2-3
D: NA
DNA: TGTGCCAGCAGTCCGGGCCGCACAGATACGCAGTATTTT
CDR3: CASSPGRTDTQYF

size: few
V: TRBV15
J: TRBJ2-1
D: NA
DNA: TGTGCCATTAGGAAAGGGGTAGGGGCCTACAATGAGCAGTTCTTC
CDR3: CAIRKGVGAYNEQFF

size: NA
V: TRBV2
J: TRBJ2-5
D: NA
DNA: TGTGCCAGCAGCCAAGGCAGCCCCCAAGAGACCCAGTACTTC
CDR3: CASSQGSPQETQYF

size: NA
V: TRBV5-4
J: TRBJ1-1
D: TRBD1
DNA: TGTGCCAGCAGTTGGGACAGGATGAACACTGAAGCTTTCTTT
CDR3: CASSWDRMNTEAFF

size: few
V: TRBV18
J: TRBJ1-2
D: NA
DNA: TGTGCCAGCTCTTCGGACACTCACGGGGGCTACACCTTC
CDR3: CASSSDTHGGYTF

size: NA
V: TRBV27
J: TRBJ1-2
D: NA
DNA: TGTGCCAGCAGCAAAGGGGGGACCCCAAACTATGGCTACACCTTC
CDR3: CASSKGGTPNYGYTF

size: NA
V: TRBV30
J: TRBJ1-5
D: NA
DNA: TGTGCCTGGAGTGTAAGGGGAACTCAGCCCCAGCATTTT
CDR3: CAWSVRGTQPQHF

size: NA
V: TRBV6-6
J: TRBJ1-5
D: NA
DNA: TGTGCCAGCAATTGGTATAGCAATCAGCCCCAGCATTTT
CDR3: CASNWYSNQPQHF

size: NA
V: TRBV9
J: TRBJ2-7
D: NA
DNA: TGTGCCAGCAGCGTGACAGCAGCCTCCTACGAGCAGTACTTC
CDR3: CASSVTAASYEQYF

size: NA
V: TRBV27
J: TRBJ2-7
D: TRBD1
DNA: TGTGCCACCGCCGGTAGGGACAGAGCCAACTACGAGCAGTACTTC
CDR3: CATAGRDRANYEQYF

size: NA
V: TRBV5-1
J: TRBJ1-1
D: NA
DNA: TGCGCCAGCAGCCCACAACCGAACACTGAAGCTTTCTTT
CDR3: CASSPQPNTEAFF

size: NA
V: TRBV7-9
J: TRBJ2-7
D: TRBD1
DNA: TGTGCCAGCAGCATCGGACAGGGGTACGAGCAGTACTTC
CDR3: CASSIGQGYEQYF

size: NA
V: TRBV5-1
J: TRBJ1-2
D: NA
DNA: TGCGCCAGCAGCTTGCAAGGGAGCTATGGCTACACCTTC
CDR3: CASSLQGSYGYTF